This TCR beta chain was captured by sequencing in a study of PD-1 blockade in classical Hodgkin lymphoma. Study-wide results and limits: In CD4+ cells, TCR diversity went up significantly by C4D1, but in CD8+ cells it did not. Newly diagnosed patients had baseline TCR diversity that was reportedly lower than that of healthy donors. Among the patients, those starting nivolumab under 1 year after ASCT were excluded.

As concerns this clone: Its specificity is not known.

Repertoires were generated with immunoSEQ multiplex PCR, while TCRdb's copy carries only in-frame clones and drops some. There are 25,000 to 40,000 clones in the sample; 80% to 90% occur only once, and about 32% lies in the top ten. Autologous stem cell transplantation was followed by relapse in every patient, and brentuximab vedotin exposure varied. CDR3 length: 15 amino acids. Germline loops: CDR1 MNHEY, CDR2 SVGAGI. With 0 bases removed from V and 3 bases from J, the gap between germline ends came to 11 bases. The V call is TRBV6-5, the J call TRBJ1-1; no definite D call. The sequence was obtained from a human donor with classical Hodgkin lymphoma. The sample consisted of peripheral blood mononuclear cells (PBMCs), taken at baseline. The CDR3 region is CASSYSGRSDTEAFF. DNA of the CDR3: TGTGCCAGCAGTTACTCGGGCAGGTCGGACACTGAAGCTTTCTTT.